The next 32 T cell receptor beta chains were all read from a single sample in a study of blood T cell repertoires in COVID-19. TCRdb's copy holds only in-frame clones and misses some; the assay was immunoSEQ multiplex PCR. This sample has under 300,000 clones, with 80% to 90% found just once. Sequencing used peripheral blood. These receptor sequences come from a woman in her 70s with COVID-19, enrolled during active disease.

The rearrangement links TRBV30 to TRBJ1-2; D is ambiguous. Germline CDR1 and CDR2: GTSNPN and SVGIG (reference sequence). Trimming took 1 base from V and 6 from J, leaving 6 bases between them. This CDR3 has 11 amino acids. CDR3 sequence reads: CAWSAGDGYTF. The CDR3 nucleotides are TGTGCCTGGAGTGCGGGTGATGGCTACACCTTC.

The chain uses TRBV30 and TRBJ1-2; D possibly corresponds to TRBD1 (6 bases). Trimming cost V 3 bases and J 5 bases, with 13 bases left between them. This CDR3 has 13 residues. Germline CDR1 reads GTSNPN; CDR2 reads SVGIG (reference sequence). The CDR3 sequence is CAWSPGTPYGYTF. The DNA of the CDR3 is TGTGCCTGGAGCCCAGGGACACCGTATGGCTACACCTTC. The variable domain in full, completed from reference TRBV30 and TRBJ1-2, reads SQTIHQWPATLVQPVGSPLSLECTVEGTSNPNLYWYRQAAGRGLQLLFYSVGIGQISSEVPQNLSASRPQDRQFILSSKKLLLSDSGFYLCAWSPGTPYGYTFGSGTRLTVV.

This clone showed up just a few times. The chain combines TRBV5-6 with TRBJ2-3; 7 bases agree with TRBD2. The CDR3 length is 15 residues. V lost 5 bases, J lost 2 bases, and 8 bases stayed unmatched. CDR1 is SGHDT and CDR2 is YYEEEE in the germline V gene. In DNA, the CDR3 is TGTGCCAGCAGTGCAACGGGGGGAATCACAGATACGCAGTATTTT. Its translation is CASSATGGITDTQYF.

The rearrangement uses TRBV9 and TRBJ2-2, with D perhaps TRBD2 (5 bases). Trimming stripped 0 bases from V and 0 bases from J, with 12 bases between. The CDR3 loop spans 17 amino acids. Germline CDR1 SGDLS, CDR2 YYNGEE. The CDR3 region has the DNA TGTGCCAGCAGCGTAGCGGGGAAAACTCCGAACACCGGGGAGCTGTTTTTT. Translation: CASSVAGKTPNTGELFF.

This sequence joins TRBV19 and TRBJ1-1; D call uncertain. The CDR3 has 16 amino acids. CDR1 LNHDA and CDR2 SQIVND come from the germline V gene (reference sequence). The V and J ends lost 1 base and 2 bases respectively, with 14 bases between them. In DNA form, the CDR3 reads TGTGCCAGTAGTATAGGGTTTGACATCTTAAACACTGAAGCTTTCTTT. Translated: CASSIGFDILNTEAFF.

The V call is TRBV5-6, the J call TRBJ2-1, with a possible D match to TRBD2 (5 bases). Germline V lookup: CDR1 SGHDT, CDR2 YYEEEE. CDR3 length: 15 amino acids. Trimming pared 1 base from V and 7 bases from J, leaving 15 bases between. CDR3 in amino acids: CASSLWLGVGNEQFF. The CDR3 nucleotides read TGTGCCAGCAGCTTGTGGCTCGGGGTGGGGAATGAGCAGTTCTTC.

The V call is TRBV7-2, the J call TRBJ2-5; no definite D call. The CDR3 sequence is 15 residues long. Deletions cut 3 bases from V and 1 base from J, with 12 bases between. Germline V gene data show CDR1 as SGHTA and CDR2 as FQGNSA. The CDR3 reads CASSLLVLVQETQYF. Written as DNA, the CDR3 is TGTGCCAGCAGCTTGCTAGTATTGGTCCAAGAGACCCAGTACTTC.

This chain links TRBV12-5 with TRBJ1-5; TRBD1 aligns across 8 bases. V lost 6 bases to trimming and J lost 7 bases; unmatched junction nucleotides: 8. Per germline, CDR1 LGHNT and CDR2 FRNRAP. CDR3 size: 14 residues. The CDR3: CASGTGQGEQPQHF. In nucleotides, the CDR3 is TGTGCTAGTGGGACTGGACAGGGCGAACAGCCCCAGCATTTT.

The gene calls are TRBV5-1 and TRBJ1-6; D gene uncertain. The CDR3 has 15 amino acids. Germline V gene lookup returns CDR1 SGHRS and CDR2 YFSETQ. The ends were cut back, 0 bases at V and 9 bases at J, with 13 bases in the middle. This chain's CDR3 is CASSLEAARGSPLHF. CDR3 DNA: TGCGCCAGCAGCTTGGAGGCGGCTCGAGGTTCACCCCTCCACTTT.

The chain joins TRBV24-1 to TRBJ1-5; D unclear. This CDR3 region has 13 residues. Germline CDR1 KGHDR, CDR2 SFDVKD. Trimming took off 6 bases at V and 3 bases at J, with 8 bases between the two ends. The CDR3 nucleotides read TGTGCCACCAGTCCAAGCAACAATCAGCCCCAGCATTTT. Protein product: CATSPSNNQPQHF.

This clone appeared a single time. The chain combines TRBV9 with TRBJ2-3; D is possibly TRBD2 (7 bases). V was trimmed by 3 bases and J by 3 bases, leaving 17 bases between them. CDR3 length: 16 residues. Germline V lookup: CDR1 SGDLS, CDR2 YYNGEE. CDR3 sequence reads: CASSAIEGGPTDTQYF. Here the CDR3 DNA reads TGTGCCAGCAGCGCAATAGAGGGGGGGCCGACAGATACGCAGTATTTT.

The genes are TRBV4-3 and TRBJ1-2, with D possibly matching TRBD1 (5 bases). This CDR3 is built from 12 residues. The V end lost 5 bases, the J end lost 10 bases, and 14 bases lay between the germline ends. Germline CDR1 is LGHNA and CDR2 is YSLEER. The CDR3 region is CASSYTGGHYTF. DNA for the CDR3: TGCGCCAGCAGCTACACAGGAGGGCACTACACCTTC.

The J gene is TRBJ1-2, the V gene TRBV28, with 10 bases that match TRBD1. Per germline, CDR1 MDHEN and CDR2 SYDVKM. There are 14 residues in the CDR3. V lost 5 bases to trimming and J lost 5 bases; unmatched junction nucleotides: 5. CDR3 DNA: TGTGCCAGCAGTGCTGGGACAGGGGCATATGGCTACACCTTC. Its translation is CASSAGTGAYGYTF.

As to this clone: Different DNA sequences within this sample yield the same CDR3. The chain employs TRBV18 and TRBJ2-7; 10 bases fit TRBD1. After removal of 4 bases from V and 0 bases from J, the junction contained 0 bases not matched to a gene. CDR3 length: 14 amino acids. Germline CDR1 and CDR2: KGHSH and LQKENI. Written as DNA, the CDR3 is TGTGCCAGCTCACGACAGGGGGCCTCCTACGAGCAGTACTTC. It yields the protein CASSRQGASYEQYF.

The J gene is TRBJ1-1, the V gene TRBV6-5; unclear D gene. This CDR3 has 15 residues. Germline V gene sequence: CDR1 MNHEY, CDR2 SVGAGI. V shed 6 bases and J shed 4 bases, with 18 bases lying between them. The CDR3 region has the DNA TGTGCCAGCAGACGCCCCCGAGGGTCGAGCACTGAAGCTTTCTTT. Amino acids: CASRRPRGSSTEAFF.

The chain uses TRBV7-9 and TRBJ1-2, with D possibly TRBD1 on 6 matching bases. The V end lost 5 bases, the J end lost 2 bases, and 9 bases lay between the germline ends. CDR1 SEHNR and CDR2 FQNEAQ come from the germline V gene (reference sequence). There are 13 residues in the CDR3. This CDR3 reads CASSPQGNYGYTF. In DNA, the CDR3 is TGTGCCAGCAGCCCGCAGGGGAACTATGGCTACACCTTC.

The J gene is TRBJ2-5, the V gene TRBV24-1; TRBD2 agrees at 8 bases. J gave up 4 bases and V 9 bases, and 6 bases lay outside the gene matches. Germline V gives CDR1 KGHDR, CDR2 SFDVKD. The length of the CDR3 is 13 residues. The CDR3 region has the DNA TGTGCCACCTTGGGACTAGTGAGAGAGACCCAGTACTTC. Translating gives CATLGLVRETQYF.

The chain carries TRBV2 and TRBJ2-3; TRBD2 agrees at 10 bases. With 9 bases clipped from V and 7 bases from J, the junction kept 4 bases outside the gene matches. Germline lookup yields CDR1 SNHLY and CDR2 FYNNEI. This CDR3 is 12 amino acids long. The CDR3 DNA sequence: TGTGCCAGAGCGGGGGGGCCAAATACGCAGTATTTT. This encodes CARAGGPNTQYF.

The J gene is TRBJ2-3, the V gene TRBV18; TRBD2 matches 11 bases. Germline V gene data show CDR1 as KGHSH and CDR2 as LQKENI. This CDR3 is 15 amino acids long. The V segment lost 6 bases and the J segment 5 bases; nucleotides outside the gene matches: 7. The CDR3 coding sequence is TGTGCCAGCTCTAGCGGGGGGGCCCCTCAAGATACGCAGTATTTT. It codes for CASSSGGAPQDTQYF.

The chain links TRBV4-1 to TRBJ2-2; weak D call: TRBD1 (5 bases). CDR1 is MGHRA, CDR2 YSYEKL, per germline. The ends were cut back, 1 base at V and 4 bases at J, with 13 bases in the middle. The CDR3 has 16 residues. CDR3 protein: CASSQVNRSPTGELFF. CDR3 DNA: TGCGCCAGCAGCCAAGTGAACAGGAGCCCCACCGGGGAGCTGTTTTTT.

V and J are TRBV4-3 and TRBJ2-2; 8 bases line up with TRBD2. The CDR3 is 17 residues long. V was clipped by 3 bases and J by 2 bases; unmatched bases: 8. The V gene's germline CDR1 is LGHNA and CDR2 YSLEER. This chain's CDR3 is CASSQSAGAFNTGELFF. CDR3 in DNA: TGCGCCAGCAGCCAGTCAGCGGGGGCCTTTAACACCGGGGAGCTGTTTTTT.

The chain has TRBV2 and TRBJ2-7; 9 bases align to TRBD1. The J segment lost 5 bases and the V segment lost 8 bases, leaving 10 bases of the junction unmatched. The length of the CDR3 is 14 residues. Germline CDR1 is SNHLY and CDR2 is FYNNEI. The chain's CDR3 is CASLGSTGGNEQYF. DNA of the CDR3: TGTGCCAGCTTGGGTTCGACAGGGGGGAACGAGCAGTACTTC.

The rearrangement links TRBV7-2 to TRBJ1-5; possibly TRBD1 for D (5 bases). The ends were cut back, 1 base at V and 8 bases at J, with 9 bases in the middle. Germline CDR1 reads SGHTA; CDR2 reads FQGNSA. The CDR3 loop spans 13 amino acids. CDR3 in amino acids: CASSLGRGEPQHF. CDR3 nucleotide sequence: TGTGCCAGCAGCTTAGGAAGGGGCGAGCCCCAGCATTTT.

This chain joins TRBV19 and TRBJ1-2, with 10 bases matching TRBD1. V gave up 4 bases and J gave up 4 bases; unmatched junction bases: 9. Germline lookup yields CDR1 LNHDA and CDR2 SQIVND (reference sequence). CDR3 length equals 16 residues. The CDR3 sequence is CASSTLGQGEAYGYTF. The DNA for the CDR3 is TGTGCCAGTAGTACGCTCGGACAGGGGGAAGCCTATGGCTACACCTTC.

The rearrangement uses TRBV5-1 and TRBJ1-2; D is uncertain. CDR1 is SGHRS and CDR2 is YFSETQ in the germline V gene. The CDR3 is 13 amino acids. V dropped 5 bases and J dropped 0 bases, with 8 bases sitting between them. CDR3 sequence (DNA): TGCGCCAGCAGATACAGTACTAACTATGGCTACACCTTC. Amino acid sequence: CASRYSTNYGYTF.

This CDR3 reads CASRGRGDTEAFF. The CDR3 coding sequence is TGTGCCAGCCGGGGGAGGGGGGACACTGAAGCTTTCTTT. The chain carries TRBV27 and TRBJ1-1; D is perhaps TRBD1 (6 bases). CDR1 and CDR2 (germline): MNHEY, SMNVEV (reference sequence). The CDR3 runs 13 residues. Trimming removed 8 bases at V and 3 bases at J, with 13 bases between.

This sequence joins TRBV11-2 and TRBJ2-7; D is uncertain. CDR3 length equals 11 residues. V lost 5 bases and J 4 bases, leaving 6 bases between the germline ends. Per the germline V gene, CDR1 is SGHAT and CDR2 is FQNNGV. Here the CDR3 reads CASSPFYEQYF. CDR3 nucleotide sequence: TGTGCCAGCAGCCCATTTTACGAGCAGTACTTC.

The chain combines TRBV6-5 with TRBJ2-7; 9 bases fit TRBD1. Germline assignment: CDR1 MNHEY and CDR2 SVGAGI. After removal of 2 bases from V and 6 bases from J, the junction contained 5 bases not matched to a gene. CDR3 length: 14 residues. The CDR3 bases are TGTGCCAGCAGTTACAGCACAGGGGGCAGCGAGCAGTACTTC. It translates to CASSYSTGGSEQYF.

The count of this clone is one. The V and J genes are TRBV5-1 and TRBJ1-1, with 9 bases identical to TRBD1. The V segment lost 4 bases and the J segment 2 bases; nucleotides outside the gene matches: 6. CDR1 and CDR2 (germline): SGHRS, YFSETQ. The CDR3 loop spans 15 amino acids. DNA for the CDR3: TGCGCCAGCAGCAGGGACAGGGACTTAAACACTGAAGCTTTCTTT. Protein sequence: CASSRDRDLNTEAFF.

The rearrangement joins TRBV28 to TRBJ1-1; a weak D match, TRBD1 (6 bases). Germline V lookup: CDR1 MDHEN, CDR2 SYDVKM. The CDR3 totals 15 residues. The ends were cut back, 5 bases at V and 1 base at J, with 14 bases in the middle. The CDR3 spells CASSVPFRGNTEAFF. The DNA for the CDR3 is TGTGCCAGCAGTGTACCGTTCAGGGGGAACACTGAAGCTTTCTTT.

The chain recombines TRBV4-3 with TRBJ2-3; the match to TRBD2 covers 8 bases. Germline V gene data show CDR1 as LGHNA and CDR2 as YSLEER. This CDR3 has 17 residues. Trimming removed 3 bases from V and 2 bases from J; junction bases left unmatched: 10. The CDR3 loop reads CASSQDTGGWDTDTQYF. DNA of the CDR3: TGCGCCAGCAGCCAGGATACGGGGGGGTGGGACACAGATACGCAGTATTTT.

The chain has TRBV30 and TRBJ2-2, with D perhaps matching TRBD1 (6 bases). The CDR3 contains 14 residues. Looked up from germline, CDR1 is GTSNPN and CDR2 is SVGIG (reference sequence). The V end was cut by 2 bases, the J end by 2 bases, with 9 bases between. CDR3 nucleotide sequence: TGTGCCTGGAGTAGTGGGGGCAACACCGGGGAGCTGTTTTTT. Translating it yields CAWSSGGNTGELFF.